This entry lists 7 T cell receptor beta chains sequenced from one sample in a study of cytomegalovirus exposure and HLA in healthy donors. Assay: immunoSEQ multiplex PCR; the TCRdb copy retains only in-frame clones and omits some. The sample carries about 120,000 clones, more than 75% recorded once. Material for sequencing was PBMCs. Receptor source: a woman aged 25 to 39 in good health and CMV-seronegative.

The V gene is TRBV7-2, the J gene TRBJ1-4; D not certain. CDR1 and CDR2 from the germline V gene are SGHTA and FQGNSA. Deletions cut 5 bases from V and 5 bases from J, with 12 bases between. CDR3 length: 14 residues. CDR3 bases: TGTGCCAGCAGCCCGATGAGGTCGAATGAAAAACTGTTTTTT. It specifies CASSPMRSNEKLFF.

The chain couples TRBV10-1 to TRBJ1-1, with D maybe TRBD1 (6 bases). Germline loops: CDR1 WNHNN, CDR2 SYGVQD (reference sequence). The CDR3 length is 15 residues. The V end was cut by 6 bases, the J end by 2 bases, with 16 bases between. The chain's CDR3 is CASSDTRGPNTEAFF. The CDR3 DNA follows: TGCGCCAGCAGCGATACCAGGGGACCAAACACTGAAGCTTTCTTT.

This clone was detected only a few times. The chain carries TRBV14 and TRBJ2-7, with TRBD2 identical over 8 bases. The V segment lost 4 bases and the J segment 4 bases; nucleotides outside the gene matches: 6. Germline loops: CDR1 SGHDN, CDR2 FVKESK. The length of the CDR3 is 14 residues. Here the CDR3 reads CASSRLAGGYEQYF. The CDR3 DNA reads TGTGCCAGCAGCCGGCTTGCGGGGGGTTACGAGCAGTACTTC.

The chain combines TRBV7-6 with TRBJ1-5, with D maybe TRBD1 (5 bases). V gave up 5 bases and J gave up 5 bases, with 16 bases separating them. CDR1 SGHVS and CDR2 FNYEAQ come from the germline V gene. CDR3 length: 15 residues. CDR3 region: CASSQLGGVDQPQHF. In DNA form, the CDR3 reads TGTGCCAGCAGCCAGCTCGGGGGTGTGGATCAGCCCCAGCATTTT.

The J gene is TRBJ1-2, the V gene TRBV6-4; 11 bases are a match to TRBD1. CDR3 size: 13 residues. V dropped 2 bases and J dropped 13; count of bases not matched to a gene: 6. Germline CDR1 MRHNA, CDR2 SNTAGT. The CDR3 bases are TGTGCCAGCAGTGACACCGGGACAGGGGGTTCCACCTTC. Encoded protein: CASSDTGTGGSTF.

The chain recombines TRBV7-8 with TRBJ2-2, with 7 bases identical to TRBD2. With 8 bases clipped from V and 6 bases from J, the junction kept 18 bases outside the gene matches. This CDR3 has 17 amino acids. Per the germline V gene, CDR1 is SGHVS and CDR2 is FQNEAQ. CDR3 sequence (DNA): TGTGCCAGCTATACTAGAGGTCTGGCTAGCGGAGCCGGGGAGCTGTTTTTT. Translating gives CASYTRGLASGAGELFF.

About this clone: Other nucleotide sequences in the sample specify the same CDR3. The chain couples TRBV2 to TRBJ2-5; 7 nucleotides match TRBD2. The CDR3 totals 13 residues. The J segment lost 1 base and the V segment lost 4 bases, leaving 0 bases of the junction unmatched. CDR1 and CDR2 (germline): SNHLY, FYNNEI. The CDR3 is CASSGGGQETQYF. The CDR3 nucleotides read TGTGCCAGCAGTGGGGGGGGCCAAGAGACCCAGTACTTC. Combining the CDR3 with reference TRBV2 and TRBJ2-5 gives the whole variable domain EPEVTQTPSHQVTQMGQEVILRCVPISNHLYFYWYRQILGQKVEFLVSFYNNEISEKSEIFDDQFSVERPDGSNFTLKIRSTKLEDSAMYFCASSGGGQETQYFGPGTRLLVL.